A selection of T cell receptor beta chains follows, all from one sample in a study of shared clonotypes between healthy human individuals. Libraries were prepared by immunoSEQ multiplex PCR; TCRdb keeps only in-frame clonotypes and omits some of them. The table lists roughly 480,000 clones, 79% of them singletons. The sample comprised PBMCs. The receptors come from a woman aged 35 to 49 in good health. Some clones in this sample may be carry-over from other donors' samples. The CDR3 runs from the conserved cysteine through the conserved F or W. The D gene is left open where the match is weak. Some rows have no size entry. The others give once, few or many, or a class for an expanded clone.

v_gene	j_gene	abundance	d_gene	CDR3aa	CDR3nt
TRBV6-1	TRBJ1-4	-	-	CASSEVGKLFF	TGTGCCAGCAGTGAAGTTGGGAAACTGTTTTTT
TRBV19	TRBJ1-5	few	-	CASSIFPQPQHF	TGTGCCAGTAGTATTTTTCCTCAGCCCCAGCATTTT
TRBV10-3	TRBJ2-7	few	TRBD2	CAITLEAGGPYEQYF	TGTGCCATCACTCTAGAAGCGGGAGGGCCGTACGAGCAGTACTTC
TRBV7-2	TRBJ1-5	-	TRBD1	CASSLAGRGDNQPQHF	TGTGCCAGCAGCTTAGCGGGCAGGGGGGACAATCAGCCCCAGCATTTT
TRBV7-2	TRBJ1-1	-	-	CASSLWVNTEAFF	TGTGCCAGCAGCCTTTGGGTGAACACTGAAGCTTTCTTT
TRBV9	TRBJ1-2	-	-	CASSVGIGGTSANGYTF	TGTGCCAGCAGCGTAGGAATCGGTGGGACATCGGCAAATGGCTACACCTTC
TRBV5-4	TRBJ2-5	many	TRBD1	CASSSQSGGTETQYF	TGTGCCAGCAGCTCGCAGTCAGGGGGCACGGAGACCCAGTACTTC
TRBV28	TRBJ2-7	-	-	CASSTPPGGIGEYF	TGTGCCAGCAGTACCCCTCCGGGCGGTATAGGGGAGTACTTC
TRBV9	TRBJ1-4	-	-	CASSPRGQANEKLFF	TGTGCCAGCAGCCCCCGGGGACAAGCCAATGAAAAACTGTTTTTT
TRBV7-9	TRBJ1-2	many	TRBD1	CASSRTGEGFGYTF	TGTGCCAGCAGCCGAACAGGGGAAGGATTTGGCTACACCTTC
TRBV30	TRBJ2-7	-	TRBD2	CACLKRGLAGAGEQYF	TGTGCCTGTCTCAAACGGGGACTAGCGGGGGCGGGGGAGCAGTACTTC
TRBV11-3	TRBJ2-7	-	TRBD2	CASSGSGKPYEQYF	TGTGCCAGCAGCGGTAGCGGGAAACCCTACGAGCAGTACTTC
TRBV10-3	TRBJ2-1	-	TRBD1	CAISGRQGGNEQFF	TGTGCCATCAGTGGGAGACAGGGTGGGAATGAGCAGTTCTTC
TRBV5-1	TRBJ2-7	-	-	CASSLVSWAGDPYEQYF	TGCGCCAGCAGCTTGGTTTCCTGGGCAGGGGACCCCTACGAGCAGTACTTC
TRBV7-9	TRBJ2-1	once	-	CASTSLDRTGFQEQFF	TGTGCCAGCACCTCCCTGGATAGAACTGGGTTTCAGGAGCAGTTCTTC
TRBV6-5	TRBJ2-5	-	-	CASSGATSYETQYF	TGTGCCAGCAGTGGGGCAACTAGTTATGAGACCCAGTACTTC
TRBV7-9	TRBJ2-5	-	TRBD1	CASSWTGSSETQYF	TGTGCCAGCAGCTGGACAGGTAGCTCAGAGACCCAGTACTTC
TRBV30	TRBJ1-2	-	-	CAWQRRVANYGYTF	TGTGCCTGGCAGCGGCGGGTCGCTAACTATGGCTACACCTTC
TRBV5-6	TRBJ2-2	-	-	CASSPPTQTGELFF	TGTGCCAGCAGCCCCCCTACGCAGACCGGGGAGCTGTTTTTT
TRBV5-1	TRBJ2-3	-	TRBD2	CASAASGSTDTQYF	TGCGCCAGCGCAGCTAGCGGGAGCACAGATACGCAGTATTTT
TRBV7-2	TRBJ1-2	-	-	CASSLRQLYGYTF	TGTGCCAGCAGCTTACGACAGCTCTATGGCTACACCTTC
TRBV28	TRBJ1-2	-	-	CASSLATGGYTF	TGTGCCAGCAGTTTGGCCACGGGGGGCTACACCTTC
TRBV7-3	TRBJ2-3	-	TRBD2	CASSQTGTINTDTQYF	TGTGCCAGCAGCCAAACCGGGACTATTAACACAGATACGCAGTATTTT
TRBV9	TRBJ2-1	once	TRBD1	CASSNRGQGPYNEQFF	TGTGCCAGCAGCAATCGTGGACAGGGACCCTACAATGAGCAGTTCTTC
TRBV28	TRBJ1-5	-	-	CASSPWGNGGNQPQHF	TGTGCCAGCAGCCCGTGGGGGAATGGCGGCAATCAGCCCCAGCATTTT
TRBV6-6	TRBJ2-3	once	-	CASSYSGSYSTDTQYF	TGTGCCAGCAGTTACTCTGGGAGTTACAGCACAGATACGCAGTATTTT
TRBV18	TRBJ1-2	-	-	CASSPGLGDYGYTF	TGTGCCAGCTCACCAGGTTTGGGGGACTATGGCTACACCTTC
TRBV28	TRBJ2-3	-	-	CASRSPGEHTDTQYF	TGTGCCAGCAGATCCCCAGGAGAACACACAGATACGCAGTATTTT
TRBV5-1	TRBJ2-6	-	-	CASSLTISGANVLTF	TGCGCCAGCAGTCTGACAATCTCTGGGGCCAACGTCCTGACTTTC
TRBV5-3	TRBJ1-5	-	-	CARSLALGRSTQPQHF	TGTGCCAGAAGCTTGGCCTTGGGTCGGTCGACACAGCCCCAGCATTTT
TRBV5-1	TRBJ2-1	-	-	CASSSGWAGSSYNEQFF	TGCGCCAGCAGCTCCGGTTGGGCGGGATCCTCCTACAATGAGCAGTTCTTC
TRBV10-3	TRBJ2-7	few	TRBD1	CAIRRTGGDYEQYF	TGTGCCATCAGGCGGACAGGGGGCGACTACGAGCAGTACTTC
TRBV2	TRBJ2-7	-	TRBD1	CASTREGQGAYEQYF	TGTGCCAGCACGCGGGAGGGACAGGGGGCTTACGAGCAGTACTTC
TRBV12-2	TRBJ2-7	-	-	CASRLAGDRFYEQYF	TGTGCAAGTCGCTTAGCAGGGGACAGATTCTACGAGCAGTACTTC
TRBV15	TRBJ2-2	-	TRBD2	CATSRPSGASTGELFF	TGTGCCACCAGCAGACCTAGCGGGGCTAGTACCGGGGAGCTGTTTTTT
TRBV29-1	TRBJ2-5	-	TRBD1	CSVESGQGDSWGGTQYF	TGCAGCGTTGAGTCGGGACAGGGGGATTCGTGGGGCGGGACCCAGTACTTC
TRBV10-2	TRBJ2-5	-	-	CASSGADGETQYF	TGCGCCAGCAGTGGAGCAGATGGGGAGACCCAGTACTTC
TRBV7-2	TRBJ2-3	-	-	CASSFDRDTQYF	TGTGCCAGCAGCTTTGATCGAGATACGCAGTATTTT
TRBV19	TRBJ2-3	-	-	CASSRVRSFTDTQYF	TGTGCCAGTAGTCGGGTTAGAAGCTTCACAGATACGCAGTATTTT
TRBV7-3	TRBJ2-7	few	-	CASSPTGPSYEQYF	TGTGCCAGCAGCCCCACGGGGCCATCCTACGAGCAGTACTTC
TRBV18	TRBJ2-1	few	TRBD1	CASSRDRGLSNEQFF	TGTGCCAGCTCACGGGACAGGGGGCTTAGTAATGAGCAGTTCTTC
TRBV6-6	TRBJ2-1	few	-	CASSYSVGAEQFF	TGTGCCAGCAGTTACTCTGTCGGGGCTGAGCAGTTCTTC
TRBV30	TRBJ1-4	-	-	CAWSIPTRGNEGLFF	TGTGCCTGGAGCATACCTACCCGGGGCAACGAGGGACTGTTTTTT
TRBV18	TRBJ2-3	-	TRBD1	CASSDLSGGADTQYF	TGTGCCAGCTCAGACCTCTCAGGGGGCGCAGATACGCAGTATTTT
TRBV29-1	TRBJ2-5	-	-	CSVGPQGETQYF	TGCAGCGTTGGCCCACAGGGAGAGACCCAGTACTTC
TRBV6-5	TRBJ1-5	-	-	CASSPGGGRSQPQHF	TGTGCCAGCAGCCCCGGGGGGGGTAGGAGTCAGCCCCAGCATTTT
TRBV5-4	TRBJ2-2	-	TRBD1	CASSPWDRVTGELFF	TGTGCCAGCAGCCCATGGGACAGGGTCACCGGGGAGCTGTTTTTT
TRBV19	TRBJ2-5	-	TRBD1	CASSGTGTGEETQYF	TGTGCCAGTAGTGGGACCGGGACAGGAGAAGAGACCCAGTACTTC
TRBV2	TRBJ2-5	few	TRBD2	CASSDPDGLVGETQYF	TGTGCCAGCAGTGATCCGGACGGACTAGTTGGAGAGACCCAGTACTTC
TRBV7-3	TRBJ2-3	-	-	CASSPGVGTDTQYF	TGTGCCAGCAGCCCCGGAGTGGGCACAGATACGCAGTATTTT
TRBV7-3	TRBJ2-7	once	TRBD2	CASSLTSGTTYEQYF	TGTGCCAGCAGCTTAACTAGCGGGACCACCTACGAGCAGTACTTC